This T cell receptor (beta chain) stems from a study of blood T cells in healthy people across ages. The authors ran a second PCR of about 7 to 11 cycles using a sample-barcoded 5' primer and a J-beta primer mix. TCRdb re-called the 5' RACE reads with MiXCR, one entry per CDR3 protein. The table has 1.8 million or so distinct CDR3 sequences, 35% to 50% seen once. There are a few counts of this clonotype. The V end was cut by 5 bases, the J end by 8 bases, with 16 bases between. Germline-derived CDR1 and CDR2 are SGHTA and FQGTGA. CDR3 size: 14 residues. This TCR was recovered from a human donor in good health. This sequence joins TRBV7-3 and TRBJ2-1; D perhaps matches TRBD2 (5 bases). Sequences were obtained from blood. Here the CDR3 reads CASSPGGRVDEQFF. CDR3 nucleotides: TGTGCCAGCAGCCCAGGCGGGCGTGTTGATGAGCAGTTCTTC. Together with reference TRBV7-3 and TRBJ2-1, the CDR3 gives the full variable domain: GAGVSQTPSNKVTEKGKYVELRCDPISGHTALYWYRQSLGQGPEFLIYFQGTGAADDSGLPNDRFFAVRPEGSVSTLKIQRTERGDSAVYLCASSPGGRVDEQFFGPGTRLTVL.